The 6 T cell receptor beta chains given below trace back to one sample, sequenced in a study of blood T cell repertoires in COVID-19. Method: immunoSEQ multiplex PCR; TCRdb's copy keeps in-frame clones and lacks some. The table lists 90,000 to 110,000 clones, around 81% of them singletons, with approximately 40% in the top ten. The sequenced sample was peripheral blood. The receptor set was obtained from a man older than 75 with acute or convalescent COVID-19.

The rearrangement links TRBV24-1 to TRBJ2-1, with 7 bases matching TRBD2. With 2 bases clipped from V and 1 base from J, the junction kept 4 bases outside the gene matches. This CDR3 region has 16 residues. Germline CDR1 and CDR2: KGHDR and SFDVKD. In DNA, the CDR3 is TGTGCCACCAGTGATTCTAGCGGATCATCCTACAATGAGCAGTTCTTC. As protein: CATSDSSGSSYNEQFF.

This clone was recorded once. V gene TRBV9 combines with J gene TRBJ1-1, with 8 bases identical to TRBD1. Germline V CDR1 and CDR2: SGDLS, YYNGEE. The CDR3 is made up of 15 amino acids. J was trimmed by 8 bases and V by 0 bases; bases with no gene match: 9. DNA for the CDR3: TGTGCCAGCAGCGTAGTTAACAGGGGGTTTGAAGAAGCTTTCTTT. Protein: CASSVVNRGFEEAFF.

The chain recombines TRBV5-1 with TRBJ2-1; 7 bases match TRBD2. The CDR3 covers 15 residues. V shed 5 bases and J 2 bases; nucleotides not matched to a gene: 7. Germline V gives CDR1 SGHRS, CDR2 YFSETQ. The CDR3 loop is CASSSSGVTYNEQFF. Written as DNA, the CDR3 is TGCGCCAGCAGTTCTAGCGGAGTAACCTACAATGAGCAGTTCTTC.

The chain carries TRBV7-9 and TRBJ2-1, with D possibly TRBD2 on 5 matching bases. V gave up 5 bases and J gave up 9 bases, with 20 bases separating them. CDR3 size: 15 residues. The germline CDR1 and CDR2 sequences are SEHNR and FQNEAQ (reference sequence). The CDR3 protein is CASSGILGGTREQFF. Written as DNA, the CDR3 is TGTGCCAGCAGCGGTATCTTAGGAGGTACCCGTGAGCAGTTCTTC.

The chain combines TRBV29-1 with TRBJ2-1; 11 nucleotides line up with TRBD2. Germline trimming cut 5 bases from V and 9 bases from J; bases unmatched to any gene: 6. The CDR3 contains 13 residues. Germline-derived CDR1 and CDR2 are SQVTM and ANQGSEA. CDR3 sequence: CSVFTSGGGEQFF. The CDR3, as DNA: TGCAGCGTTTTTACTAGCGGGGGCGGTGAGCAGTTCTTC.

This clone occurred once. Other DNA sequences of this sample code for an identical CDR3. The rearrangement uses TRBV28 and TRBJ2-6; 7 bases line up with TRBD1. In germline, CDR1 is MDHEN, CDR2 SYDVKM. The CDR3 consists of 16 residues. V trimming: 3 bases; J trimming: 4 bases; junction bases outside the gene matches: 6. CDR3 DNA: TGTGCCAGCAGTTTCATCAGGGGGAGCGGGGCCAACGTCCTGACTTTC. Translated: CASSFIRGSGANVLTF.